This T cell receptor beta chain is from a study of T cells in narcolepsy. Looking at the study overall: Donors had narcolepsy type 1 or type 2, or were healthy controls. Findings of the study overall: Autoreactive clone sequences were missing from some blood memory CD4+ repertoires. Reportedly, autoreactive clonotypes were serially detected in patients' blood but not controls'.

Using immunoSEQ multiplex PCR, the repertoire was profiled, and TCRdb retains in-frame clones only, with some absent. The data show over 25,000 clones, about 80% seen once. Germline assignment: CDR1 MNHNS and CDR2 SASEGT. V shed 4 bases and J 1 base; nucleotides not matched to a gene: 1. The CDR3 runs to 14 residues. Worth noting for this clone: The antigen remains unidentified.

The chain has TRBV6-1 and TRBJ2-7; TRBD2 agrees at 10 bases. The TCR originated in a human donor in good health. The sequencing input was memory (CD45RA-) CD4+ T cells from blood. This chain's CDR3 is CASSVAGGSYEQYF. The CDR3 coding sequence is TGTGCCAGCAGTGTAGCGGGGGGTTCCTACGAGCAGTACTTC.